This T cell receptor beta chain is drawn from a study of identical twins. The V end was cut by 4 bases, the J end by 2 bases, with 16 bases between. The CDR3 runs 16 residues. The germline CDR1 and CDR2 sequences are SGHTA and FQGNSA. One entry per CDR3 protein results from TCRdb running MiXCR on the 5' RACE reads. The sample holds roughly 720,000 distinct CDR3 sequences; 15% to 20% are singletons and the top ten take 10% to 15%. These data were also filed under a second study, of T cells expressing NK-cell markers.

The chain joins TRBV7-2 to TRBJ2-3, with D perhaps TRBD1 or TRBD2 (5 bases each). The sample comprised PBMCs. This TCR was recovered from a woman aged 18-35 years in good health. CDR3 in DNA: TGTGCCAGCAGCTCGGGACGGGTTAGATCCACAGATACGCAGTATTTT. Translating gives CASSSGRVRSTDTQYF.